Following are 19 T cell receptor beta chains from one sample sequenced in a study of siplizumab effects on memory and regulatory T cells. Generated by immunoSEQ multiplex PCR, the TCRdb table keeps only in-frame clones and is missing some. Among more than 95,000 clones listed, approximately 93% were seen once. The sample comprised Tregs sorted from blood. The receptors derive from a human donor in good health.

The V gene is TRBV2, the J gene TRBJ2-1, with D uncertain. The CDR3 is made up of 11 amino acids. The V and J ends lost 6 bases and 13 bases respectively, with 13 bases between them. Germline V gives CDR1 SNHLY, CDR2 FYNNEI. The CDR3 sequence is CASRTTSGQFF. The CDR3 coding sequence is TGTGCCAGCAGGACCACCTCGGGCCAGTTCTTC.

The V gene is TRBV10-3, the J gene TRBJ1-1, with D maybe TRBD1 (5 bases). Between the trimmed V and J ends, which lost 2 bases and 1 base, there was a span of 8 bases. The CDR3 is 14 residues long. The germline V gene has CDR1 ENHRY and CDR2 SYGVKD. This CDR3 is CAISERRGNTEAFF. Written as DNA, the CDR3 is TGTGCCATCAGTGAGCGGAGGGGGAACACTGAAGCTTTCTTT.

The rearrangement uses TRBV10-1 and TRBJ1-1; D might be TRBD1 (6 bases). CDR3 length: 14 amino acids. CDR1 WNHNN and CDR2 SYGVQD come from the germline V gene (reference sequence). Trimming left V 5 bases short and J 4 bases short, with 14 bases between. CDR3: CASSLVRGGTEAFF. CDR3 in DNA: TGCGCCAGCAGTCTAGTCAGGGGCGGCACTGAAGCTTTCTTT.

The chain combines TRBV9 with TRBJ1-2, with D possibly being TRBD1 (5 bases). Trimming removed 0 bases at V and 9 bases at J, with 18 bases between. CDR1 is SGDLS and CDR2 is YYNGEE in the germline V gene. The CDR3 totals 15 residues. The chain's CDR3 is CASSVDGARVPRYTF. The CDR3, as DNA: TGTGCCAGCAGCGTAGACGGGGCTCGCGTACCTCGCTACACCTTC. The variable domain in full, with the rest retrieved from reference TRBV9 and TRBJ1-2, is DSGVTQTPKHLITATGQRVTLRCSPRSGDLSVYWYQQSLDQGLQFLIQYYNGEERAKGNILERFSAQQFPDLHSELNLSSLELGDSALYFCASSVDGARVPRYTFGSGTRLTVV.

This chain links TRBV6-1 with TRBJ2-7; D not certain. Trimming cost V 0 bases and J 4 bases, with 4 bases left between them. The CDR3 extends over 12 amino acids. Germline V gene lookup returns CDR1 MNHNS and CDR2 SASEGT. CDR3 DNA: TGTGCCAGCAGTGAAGCGAGGTACGAGCAGTACTTC. This sequence encodes CASSEARYEQYF.

This sequence joins TRBV7-9 and TRBJ2-5; maybe TRBD1 (6 bases). The CDR3 is 15 residues long. The V end lost 1 base, the J end lost 5 bases, and 14 bases lay between the germline ends. CDR1 and CDR2 from the germline V gene are SEHNR and FQNEAQ (reference sequence). The CDR3 loop is CASSLGRWGQETQYF. The CDR3 DNA is TGTGCCAGCAGCTTAGGACGTTGGGGGCAGGAGACCCAGTACTTC.

This clone is a singleton in its sample. The DNA of the CDR3 is TGTGCCAGCAGCTTACTTCTGGTCAGGGGCCAAGAGACCCAGTACTTC. It yields the protein CASSLLLVRGQETQYF. V gene TRBV7-9 combines with J gene TRBJ2-5, with a weak D call TRBD1 (6 bases). V shed 2 bases and J shed 1 base, with 14 bases lying between them. Looked up from germline, CDR1 is SEHNR and CDR2 is FQNEAQ (reference sequence). This CDR3 region has 16 residues.

The rearrangement joins TRBV5-4 to TRBJ2-3; 8 nucleotides match TRBD2. The CDR3 extends over 15 amino acids. The V segment lost 4 bases and the J segment 2 bases; nucleotides outside the gene matches: 6. CDR1 is SGHNT and CDR2 is YYREEE in the germline V gene (reference sequence). Written as DNA, the CDR3 is TGTGCCAGCAGCCCAGCGGGAGCGAACACAGATACGCAGTATTTT. Its translation is CASSPAGANTDTQYF. Together with reference TRBV5-4 and TRBJ2-3, the CDR3 gives the full variable domain: ETGVTQSPTHLIKTRGQQVTLRCSSQSGHNTVSWYQQALGQGPQFIFQYYREEENGRGNFPPRFSGLQFPNYSSELNVNALELDDSALYLCASSPAGANTDTQYFGPGTRLTVL.

The table lists this clone with a count of one. This chain links TRBV5-1 with TRBJ2-7, with D possibly being TRBD1 (6 bases). Germline CDR1 reads SGHRS; CDR2 reads YFSETQ. CDR3 size: 14 residues. Between the trimmed V and J ends, which lost 2 bases and 6 bases, there was a span of 15 bases. The CDR3 bases are TGCGCCAGCAGCTTCAGGGGACCCTTGGGCGAGCAGTACTTC. Protein product: CASSFRGPLGEQYF.

The gene calls are TRBV5-4 and TRBJ2-7; no clear D. With 4 bases removed from V and 6 bases from J, the gap between germline ends came to 17 bases. From germline, CDR1 is SGHNT and CDR2 YYREEE (reference sequence). The CDR3 is made up of 14 amino acids. Written as DNA, the CDR3 is TGTGCCAGCAGCGAGCTCCGGGCTTCGAGCGAGCAGTACTTC. This codes for CASSELRASSEQYF.

This chain connects TRBV5-4 to TRBJ1-4; the match to TRBD1 covers 8 bases. The germline gives CDR1 SGHNT, CDR2 YYREEE (reference sequence). Unmatched junction bases numbered 10, after V lost 4 bases and J lost 8 bases. This CDR3 is built from 15 residues. The CDR3 coding sequence is TGTGCCAGCAGCCAAACGGACAGGGATGGGGAAAAACTGTTTTTT. This codes for CASSQTDRDGEKLFF. Drawing the rest from reference TRBV5-4 and TRBJ1-4, the complete variable domain is ETGVTQSPTHLIKTRGQQVTLRCSSQSGHNTVSWYQQALGQGPQFIFQYYREEENGRGNFPPRFSGLQFPNYSSELNVNALELDDSALYLCASSQTDRDGEKLFFGSGTQLSVL.

The chain has TRBV21-1 and TRBJ2-7; the listed D gene, TRBD2, was not tested against the DNA. TRBV21-1 is a documented pseudogene. The CDR3 is 12 residues long. CDR3 sequence (DNA): TGTGCCAGCAGCAAAAGGGAGCACGAGCAGTACTTC. Translation gives CASSKREHEQYF.

This chain links TRBV18 with TRBJ2-3, with D tentatively TRBD1 (6 bases). The germline gives CDR1 KGHSH, CDR2 LQKENI. V gave up 6 bases and J gave up 1 base, with 14 bases separating them. This CDR3 contains 15 residues. CDR3 amino acids: CASSSLQGGTDTQYF. The CDR3 DNA is TGTGCCAGCTCCTCCCTACAGGGCGGCACAGATACGCAGTATTTT.

The chain is built from TRBV9 and TRBJ2-5; tentative D call: TRBD2 (6 bases). From germline, CDR1 is SGDLS and CDR2 YYNGEE. V lost 0 bases to trimming and J lost 2 bases, with 8 bases between them. The CDR3 runs to 14 residues. CDR3 amino acids: CASSVDSGQETQYF. CDR3 bases: TGTGCCAGCAGCGTAGACAGCGGGCAAGAGACCCAGTACTTC.

The V call is TRBV29-1, the J call TRBJ2-5; a possible D gene is TRBD2 (6 bases). The V end lost 6 bases, the J end lost 1 base, and 12 bases lay between the germline ends. Germline CDR1 reads SQVTM; CDR2 reads ANQGSEA. The CDR3 loop spans 13 amino acids. In DNA form, the CDR3 reads TGCAGCGTAGCTGGGGGGTCCCAAGAGACCCAGTACTTC. Translation: CSVAGGSQETQYF.

The gene calls are TRBV18 and TRBJ2-7, with D hard to call. CDR3 size: 14 residues. Per the germline V gene, CDR1 is KGHSH and CDR2 is LQKENI. Trimming took 0 bases from V and 6 from J, leaving 12 bases between them. CDR3 region: CASSPPKGLTEQYF. Here the CDR3 DNA reads TGTGCCAGCTCACCACCGAAAGGCCTCACCGAGCAGTACTTC.

The rearrangement joins TRBV5-3 to TRBJ1-2; 12 nucleotides match TRBD1. TRBV5-3 is treated as an ORF (open reading frame) with a function not yet certain. The CDR3 extends over 18 amino acids. Losses at the gene ends were 4 bases for V and 4 bases for J; bases not matched to a gene: 14. The CDR3: CARSHKTTGTGGIYGYTF. The CDR3 bases are TGTGCCAGAAGCCATAAAACTACCGGGACAGGGGGCATCTATGGCTACACCTTC.

The V call is TRBV19, the J call TRBJ2-1, with D unresolved. V was shortened by 5 bases and J by 9 bases, with 14 bases between the two germline ends. CDR1 and CDR2 (germline): LNHDA, SQIVND (reference sequence). The CDR3 sequence is 13 residues long. CDR3 sequence reads: CASSLQTDTEQFF. The CDR3 nucleotides read TGTGCCAGTAGTCTCCAGACTGATACTGAGCAGTTCTTC.

The V call is TRBV10-3, the J call TRBJ2-6; D not resolved. The CDR3 runs to 17 residues. CDR1 and CDR2 (germline): ENHRY, SYGVKD. With 3 bases removed from V and 2 bases from J, the gap between germline ends came to 14 bases. The CDR3 bases are TGTGCCATCAGTGATCGGCCAAATACCCCTGGGGCCAACGTCCTGACTTTC. It specifies CAISDRPNTPGANVLTF.